The 31 T cell receptor beta chains reported below all come from one sample, sequenced in a study of T cell responses to AZD1222 COVID-19 vaccine. Sequenced by immunoSEQ multiplex PCR; TCRdb stores in-frame clones only, minus some. The sample carries 85,000 to 120,000 clones, roughly 88% recorded once. The sequencing used peripheral blood, collected 28 days after the second AZD1222 dose. These receptors came from an adult who received the AZD1222 COVID-19 vaccine.

This sequence joins TRBV24-1 and TRBJ1-5; D is perhaps TRBD1 (5 bases). The V and J ends lost 2 bases and 2 bases respectively, with 12 bases between them. Germline lookup yields CDR1 KGHDR and CDR2 SFDVKD. This CDR3 comprises 16 residues. The CDR3 region is CATSDSRGGGNQPQHF. The CDR3 DNA reads TGTGCCACCAGTGATTCCCGCGGGGGGGGCAATCAGCCCCAGCATTTT.

The chain recombines TRBV7-8 with TRBJ1-1; a weak D match, TRBD1 (6 bases). The germline gives CDR1 SGHVS, CDR2 FQNEAQ. V was shortened by 1 base and J by 6 bases, with 15 bases between the two germline ends. The CDR3 extends over 15 amino acids. CDR3 region: CASSLVKGEGPEAFF. The DNA for the CDR3 is TGTGCCAGCAGCTTAGTGAAGGGGGAAGGCCCTGAAGCTTTCTTT.

This chain links TRBV3-1 (or the pseudogene TRBV3-2) with TRBJ1-2; D might be TRBD1 (5 bases). This CDR3 has 14 amino acids. Germline CDR1 and CDR2: LGHDT and YNNKEL (reference sequence). Between the trimmed V and J ends, which lost 4 bases and 6 bases, there was a span of 15 bases. The CDR3 loop reads CASSRPSGRDGYTF. The DNA for the CDR3 is TGTGCCAGCAGCCGGCCTTCAGGGAGGGATGGCTACACCTTC.

The chain carries TRBV4-3 and TRBJ2-7, with a weak D call TRBD1 (6 bases). Germline V gene lookup returns CDR1 LGHNA and CDR2 YSLEER. This CDR3 spans 15 amino acids. Trimming left V 0 bases short and J 4 bases short, with 13 bases between. CDR3 coding DNA: TGCGCCAGCAGCCAAGAGTTAACAGGGAGTTACGAGCAGTACTTC. Translation: CASSQELTGSYEQYF.

This rearrangement joins TRBV3-1 (or the pseudogene TRBV3-2) to TRBJ1-6; TRBD1 agrees at 7 bases. Trimming removed 4 bases from V and 9 bases from J; junction bases left unmatched: 6. The CDR3 contains 14 residues. Germline V gene lookup returns CDR1 LGHDT and CDR2 YNNKEL (reference sequence). CDR3 nucleotides: TGTGCCAGCAGCCGGGCAGGGGGAACTTCACCCCTCCACTTT. The encoded protein is CASSRAGGTSPLHF.

The chain links TRBV5-1 to TRBJ1-2; 7 bases fit TRBD1. J gave up 8 bases and V 4 bases, and 11 bases lay outside the gene matches. The CDR3 runs to 14 residues. Germline values: CDR1 SGHRS, CDR2 YFSETQ. The CDR3 region has the DNA TGCGCCAGCAGCCCTTCAACCACAGGGGAGGGCTACACCTTC. It yields the protein CASSPSTTGEGYTF.

The CDR3 DNA follows: TGTGCCAGTAGTACCAGGGTGGCGGGGGCCAACGTCCTGACTTTC. Its protein product is CASSTRVAGANVLTF. This rearrangement joins TRBV19 to TRBJ2-6, with D possibly TRBD1 on 5 matching bases. The CDR3 is 15 amino acids. Per the germline V gene, CDR1 is LNHDA and CDR2 is SQIVND (reference sequence). Between the trimmed V and J ends, which lost 4 bases and 4 bases, there was a span of 11 bases.

V usage is TRBV24-1 and J usage is TRBJ1-5; TRBD1 might be the D (5 bases). Germline CDR1 KGHDR, CDR2 SFDVKD. Trimming took off 7 bases at V and 1 base at J, with 10 bases between the two ends. The CDR3 has 14 amino acids. CDR3 residues: CATSPQGSNQPQHF. CDR3 DNA sequence: TGTGCCACCAGCCCCCAGGGAAGCAATCAGCCCCAGCATTTT.

This clone was counted between two and nine times. The V gene is TRBV5-1, the J gene TRBJ2-1; tentatively, D is TRBD1 or TRBD2 (6 bases each). The germline V gene encodes CDR1 SGHRS and CDR2 YFSETQ. The V end was cut by 0 bases, the J end by 2 bases, with 9 bases between. CDR3 size: 15 residues. Written as DNA, the CDR3 is TGCGCCAGCAGCTTGGTAGGGGGGCCCTACAATGAGCAGTTCTTC. Translation: CASSLVGGPYNEQFF.

V and J are TRBV11-2 and TRBJ2-5; D is uncertain. The CDR3 runs to 12 residues. V lost 5 bases, J lost 4 bases, and 8 bases lay in between. CDR1 SGHAT and CDR2 FQNNGV come from the germline V gene. This chain's CDR3 is CASSPTVETQYF. CDR3 nucleotides: TGTGCCAGCAGCCCAACCGTAGAGACCCAGTACTTC.

The rearrangement links TRBV19 to TRBJ1-2; TRBD1 is a possible D gene (5 bases). Germline V gene sequence: CDR1 LNHDA, CDR2 SQIVND (reference sequence). This CDR3 is 12 amino acids long. Trimming left V 7 bases short and J 4 bases short, with 10 bases between. CDR3 coding DNA: TGTGCCAGTACCTCGGGACTCTATGGCTACACCTTC. Protein sequence: CASTSGLYGYTF.

The V gene is TRBV5-3, the J gene TRBJ1-5, with 8 bases aligning to TRBD1. TRBV5-3 is noted as an ORF with a role that remains uncertain. This CDR3 contains 15 residues. With 5 bases clipped from V and 1 base from J, the junction kept 5 bases outside the gene matches. CDR3 in amino acids: CARSSTGASNQPQHF. The CDR3, as DNA: TGTGCCAGAAGTTCGACAGGGGCGAGCAATCAGCCCCAGCATTTT.

The rearrangement joins TRBV5-1 to TRBJ2-1; unclear D gene. V lost 0 bases and J lost 3, with 4 bases in between. Per the germline V gene, CDR1 is SGHRS and CDR2 is YFSETQ. The CDR3 extends over 13 amino acids. CDR3: CASSLVSYNEQFF. CDR3 DNA sequence: TGCGCCAGCAGCTTGGTAAGCTACAATGAGCAGTTCTTC.

The chain couples TRBV6-5 to TRBJ2-6; 7 nucleotides agree with TRBD1. The CDR3 is 16 residues long. The V and J ends lost 4 bases and 4 bases, in that order; junction bases with no gene match: 7. Germline-derived CDR1 and CDR2 are MNHEY and SVGAGI. The CDR3 reads CASSLTGPAGANVLTF. The CDR3 bases are TGTGCCAGCAGTTTGACAGGGCCGGCGGGGGCCAACGTCCTGACTTTC.

The rearrangement joins TRBV5-4 to TRBJ2-6; perhaps D is TRBD1 or TRBD2 (7 bases each). Trimming left V 2 bases short and J 2 bases short, with 14 bases between. There are 17 residues in the CDR3. Germline V gives CDR1 SGHNT, CDR2 YYREEE (reference sequence). The CDR3 region is CASSFRGGRTGANVLTF. The CDR3 DNA follows: TGTGCCAGCAGCTTCAGGGGGGGGCGGACTGGGGCCAACGTCCTGACTTTC.

V usage is TRBV6-2 or TRBV6-3 and J usage is TRBJ1-5; D is unclear. Germline CDR1 MNHEY, CDR2 SVGEGT. The CDR3 covers 15 residues. V was shortened by 3 bases and J by 7 bases, with 16 bases between the two germline ends. For the CDR3, the DNA is TGTGCCAGCAGTTATGGCCAAGGGTTCAGGCAGCCCCAGCATTTT. Its translation: CASSYGQGFRQPQHF.

The gene calls are TRBV7-2 and TRBJ2-7; 12 nucleotides line up with TRBD1. The trim removed 5 bases at V and 7 bases at J, leaving 12 bases unmatched. The CDR3 runs to 16 residues. Germline values: CDR1 SGHTA, CDR2 FQGNSA. CDR3 DNA: TGTGCCAGCAGCCCCCTCTCGGGACAGGGGGCTGGGGAGCAGTACTTC. Protein sequence: CASSPLSGQGAGEQYF.

V usage is TRBV7-3 and J usage is TRBJ1-2; no clear D gene. CDR1 is SGHTA, CDR2 FQGTGA, per germline. CDR3 size: 14 residues. Trimming took off 5 bases at V and 2 bases at J, with 12 bases between the two ends. The CDR3 reads CASSPTAGNYGYTF. The CDR3 coding sequence is TGTGCCAGCAGCCCTACGGCCGGGAACTATGGCTACACCTTC.

This chain links TRBV7-9 with TRBJ1-6; tentatively, D is TRBD1 (5 bases). Between the trimmed V and J ends, which lost 1 base and 0 bases, there was a span of 7 bases. Germline V CDR1 and CDR2: SEHNR, FQNEAQ (reference sequence). This CDR3 is 16 amino acids long. The CDR3 is CASSLDRSSYNSPLHF. DNA for the CDR3: TGTGCCAGCAGCTTAGACAGGAGCTCCTATAATTCACCCCTCCACTTT.

The CDR3 loop is CAINRAGSDTGELFF. Here the CDR3 DNA reads TGTGCCATTAACAGGGCCGGGAGTGACACCGGGGAGCTGTTTTTT. The rearrangement uses TRBV19 and TRBJ2-2; D tentatively fits TRBD1 or TRBD2 (6 bases each). V lost 10 bases, J lost 3 bases, and 18 bases lay in between. The germline V gene encodes CDR1 LNHDA and CDR2 SQIVND (reference sequence). The CDR3 covers 15 residues. The full variable domain, in which reference TRBV19 and TRBJ2-2 provide the parts outside the CDR3, is DGGITQSPKYLFRKEGQNVTLSCEQNLNHDAMYWYRQDPGQGLRLIYYSQIVNDFQKGDIAEGYSVSREKKESFPLTVTSAQKNPTAFYLCAINRAGSDTGELFFGEGSRLTVL.

The gene calls are TRBV29-1 and TRBJ1-2, with a tentative D call TRBD1 (5 bases). V was pared by 6 bases and J by 7 bases, with 18 bases between. The CDR3 loop spans 13 amino acids. CDR1 is SQVTM and CDR2 is ANQGSEA in the germline V gene. The CDR3 spells CSVRFPGRGGYTF. The CDR3 coding sequence is TGCAGCGTCCGGTTCCCAGGGCGGGGTGGCTACACCTTC.

Of note for this clone: One junction end disagrees with the germline gene, perhaps due to a read error. The chain is built from TRBV7-2 and TRBJ2-3; 10 nucleotides line up with TRBD2. Per germline, CDR1 SGHTA and CDR2 FQGNSA. The CDR3 is made up of 17 amino acids. The CDR3 sequence is CASCLVTAGGVPDTQYF. Written as DNA, the CDR3 is TGTGCCAGCTGCTTAGTAACAGCGGGGGGGGTACCAGATACGCAGTATTTT. The full variable domain, with the rest looked up from reference TRBV7-2 and TRBJ2-3, is GAGVSQSPSNKVTEKGKDVELRCDPISGHTALYWYRQSLGQGLEFLIYFQGNSAPDKSGLPSDRFSAERTGGSVSTLTIQRTQQEDSAVYLCASCLVTAGGVPDTQYFGPGTRLTVL.

The V call is TRBV5-8, the J call TRBJ2-5; D possibly uses TRBD1 or TRBD2 (5 bases each). Germline V gene sequence: CDR1 SGHTS, CDR2 YDEGEE. Trimming cost V 2 bases and J 2 bases, with 13 bases left between them. The CDR3 is 15 residues long. CDR3 coding DNA: TGTGCCAGCAGCTTTGGGCAGGGACGGCAAGAGACCCAGTACTTC. This sequence encodes CASSFGQGRQETQYF.

This sequence joins TRBV7-2 and TRBJ1-4, with D perhaps matching TRBD1 (6 bases). Trimming took off 5 bases at V and 5 bases at J, with 15 bases between the two ends. This CDR3 region has 15 residues. In germline, CDR1 is SGHTA, CDR2 FQGNSA. The CDR3 region is CASSPRGAPNEKLFF. The CDR3 DNA reads as TGTGCCAGCAGCCCCCGGGGGGCACCGAATGAAAAACTGTTTTTT. Complete variable domain (other parts from reference TRBV7-2 and TRBJ1-4): GAGVSQSPSNKVTEKGKDVELRCDPISGHTALYWYRQSLGQGLEFLIYFQGNSAPDKSGLPSDRFSAERTGGSVSTLTIQRTQQEDSAVYLCASSPRGAPNEKLFFGSGTQLSVL.

The rearrangement links TRBV7-2 to TRBJ2-7; D not resolved. Trimming stripped 5 bases from V and 3 bases from J, with 11 bases between. CDR1 SGHTA and CDR2 FQGNSA come from the germline V gene. The CDR3 has 13 residues. The CDR3 region is CASSPDGFYEQYF. Here the CDR3 DNA reads TGTGCCAGCAGCCCTGACGGATTCTACGAGCAGTACTTC.

The chain carries TRBV6-9 and TRBJ2-1, with 8 bases aligning to TRBD2. The germline V gene has CDR1 MNHGY and CDR2 SVAAGI. V lost 4 bases, J lost 2 bases, and 13 bases stayed unmatched. CDR3 length: 18 amino acids. CDR3 DNA sequence: TGTGCCAGCAGTTCACCAAGCGGGGGCCTCTCCACCTACAATGAGCAGTTCTTC. This encodes CASSSPSGGLSTYNEQFF.

The genes are TRBV7-9 and TRBJ1-1; 9 positions agree with TRBD1. The CDR3 has 17 amino acids. V dropped 2 bases and J dropped 4; count of bases not matched to a gene: 11. CDR1 and CDR2 (germline): SEHNR, FQNEAQ (reference sequence). For the CDR3, the DNA is TGTGCCAGCAGCTTACGATCCAACCGACAGGGGGGCACTGAAGCTTTCTTT. Translation gives CASSLRSNRQGGTEAFF.

In this sample, this clone turned up a few times. The CDR3 DNA reads TGTGCCAGCAGTGAAGCGCGAGACAGCTACGAGCAGTACTTC. Its translation is CASSEARDSYEQYF. The chain combines TRBV2 with TRBJ2-7, with D possibly being TRBD1 (5 bases). This CDR3 has 14 amino acids. Germline CDR1 reads SNHLY; CDR2 reads FYNNEI. V gave up 0 bases and J gave up 3 bases, with 9 bases separating them.

J is TRBJ2-7 and V is TRBV6-4, with D uncertain. The V gene lost 6 bases and the J gene lost 3 bases, with 18 bases spanning the gap. Germline CDR1 reads MRHNA; CDR2 reads SNTAGT. The CDR3 spans 15 residues. CDR3 nucleotides: TGTGCCAGCAGCCCGGATAGGGAACAACGCTACGAGCAGTACTTC. This translates into CASSPDREQRYEQYF.

This clone was counted once. The chain couples TRBV4-3 to TRBJ2-7; tentatively, D is TRBD1 (5 bases). The CDR3 has 15 residues. With 3 bases removed from V and 2 bases from J, the gap between germline ends came to 14 bases. Per the germline V gene, CDR1 is LGHNA and CDR2 is YSLEER. The DNA of the CDR3 is TGCGCCAGCAGCCAGAGCAGGGTGTACGCCTACGAGCAGTACTTC. Protein: CASSQSRVYAYEQYF.

This clone was recorded once. The gene calls are TRBV9 and TRBJ1-5, with D perhaps TRBD1 (6 bases). CDR1 SGDLS and CDR2 YYNGEE come from the germline V gene. The germline V and J ends were trimmed by 4 bases and 4 bases, with 15 bases remaining between them. The CDR3 runs 15 residues. CDR3 in amino acids: CASSLSGGQNQPQHF. In DNA, the CDR3 is TGTGCCAGCAGCCTCAGCGGGGGCCAGAATCAGCCCCAGCATTTT.